This entry concerns a single T cell receptor beta chain. Its antigen is not identified. The sorting of each CD8+ T cell subset was done in triplicate, at roughly 300,000 cells each. The TRB cDNA libraries were prepared by 5' RACE with UMI labels. Using the 5' RACE reads, TCRdb records one entry per CDR3 protein without DNA. The sample's table shows 45,000 to 55,000 distinct CDR3 sequences. The data derive from a study of CXCR3-negative and CXCR3-positive naive CD8 T cells. The wider study: Collectively, the libraries yielded roughly 140 million TRB reads in total, at about 1.5 +/- 0.3 million per library. Overall study findings and caveats: In naive cells, CXCR3-negative and CXCR3-positive subsets had similar TRBV-TRBJ usage; memory cells differed. Partially decreased CXCR3 expression was recorded after cryopreservation, and fresh PBMCs were used in most assays.

The CDR3 covers 16 residues. Germline CDR1 MNHEY, CDR2 SVGEGT. The clonotype comes from a human donor in good health. Some clones in this sample may be carry-over from other donors' samples. Material for sequencing was memory CD8+ T cells from blood. The J gene is TRBJ2-5, the V gene TRBV6-2 or TRBV6-3; without DNA, the TCRdb call of TRBD2 cannot be checked. The CDR3: CASSYSASGGGETQYF.